This T cell receptor beta chain was recorded in a study of T cell repertoires in cytomegalovirus infection. Study overall: Public TCR beta signature analysis indicated the presence of both CMV infection and matching HLA type. Study-level points and caveats: Across the ex vivo response, the dominant clonotypes were HLA-C-restricted CMV-specific TCR beta clonotypes. Adding up the frequency of public TCR beta families identified people who carried CMV plus the relevant HLA.

In the case of this clonotype: The antigen remains unidentified.

TCRdb reprocessed the reads with MiXCR, giving one entry per CDR3 protein. The table has 55,000 to 70,000 distinct CDR3 sequences, under 25% seen once. The germline V gene has CDR1 LNHDA and CDR2 SQIVND (reference sequence). The CDR3 covers 14 residues. V gave up 5 bases and J gave up 0 bases, with 8 bases separating them. Sequenced sample: PBMCs, sequenced either directly or after in vitro stimulation (not recorded which). The chain employs TRBV19 and TRBJ2-1; tentatively, D is TRBD1 (6 bases). The source is a human donor in good health (CMV status not recorded). Some clones in this sample may be carry-over from other donors' samples. CDR3 bases: TGTGCCAGTAGTGGGACAAGCTCCTACAATGAGCAGTTCTTC. It specifies CASSGTSSYNEQFF.